Shown below are 11 T cell receptor beta chains from a single sample sequenced in a study of T cells in Graves' hyperthyroidism and ophthalmopathy. Amplification yielded TCR beta CDR3 regions, with RNA transcripts as the source. The HTBI primer set drove a first-round RT-PCR of the TCR CDR3. TCRdb analysed the multiplex PCR reads with MiXCR anew, one entry per CDR3 protein. This table has around 610,000 distinct CDR3 sequences, 14% to 15% appearing once. What was sequenced was blood. Receptors were obtained from a woman aged 40 to 50 with Graves' ophthalmopathy.

V gene TRBV11-2 combines with J gene TRBJ2-7; D perhaps matches TRBD1 (7 bases). The V gene lost 5 bases and the J gene lost 2 bases, with 16 bases spanning the gap. The V gene's germline CDR1 is SGHAT and CDR2 FQNNGV. The CDR3 is made up of 15 amino acids. CDR3 coding DNA: TGTGCCAGCAGCCCGGAGGGGGGACAGACCTACGAGCAGTACTTC. Protein sequence: CASSPEGGQTYEQYF. The full variable domain, rest sourced from reference TRBV11-2 and TRBJ2-7, is EAGVAQSPRYKIIEKRQSVAFWCNPISGHATLYWYQQILGQGPKLLIQFQNNGVVDDSQLPKDRFSAERLKGVDSTLKIQPAKLEDSAVYLCASSPEGGQTYEQYFGPGTRLTVT.

This clonotype has a count of ten or more. This chain's CDR3 is CASRPGTVNTGELFF. The CDR3 DNA sequence: TGTGCCAGCAGGCCCGGGACGGTGAACACCGGGGAGCTGTTTTTT. This sequence joins TRBV28 and TRBJ2-2; D possibly matches TRBD1 or TRBD2 (5 bases each). Germline-derived CDR1 and CDR2 are MDHEN and SYDVKM. The CDR3 is made up of 15 amino acids. V dropped 6 bases and J dropped 1 base, with 12 bases sitting between them.

This chain uses TRBV11-2 with TRBJ2-7; a possible D gene is TRBD1 (5 bases). This CDR3 region has 17 residues. Trimming removed 6 bases from V and 0 bases from J, with 21 bases in between. Germline CDR1 SGHAT, CDR2 FQNNGV. CDR3 sequence (DNA): TGTGCCAGCAGTCCCACCAGGTCCCAGGGCTACTCCTACGAGCAGTACTTC. This encodes CASSPTRSQGYSYEQYF. The entire variable domain, with the rest obtained from reference TRBV11-2 and TRBJ2-7, is as follows: EAGVAQSPRYKIIEKRQSVAFWCNPISGHATLYWYQQILGQGPKLLIQFQNNGVVDDSQLPKDRFSAERLKGVDSTLKIQPAKLEDSAVYLCASSPTRSQGYSYEQYFGPGTRLTVT.

This clonotype has at least ten counts. Compared with germline, one end of the junction differs, possibly owing to a read error. The chain employs TRBV20-1 and TRBJ2-5; maybe TRBD1 (6 bases). CDR1 and CDR2 from the germline V gene are DFQATT and SNEGSKA (reference sequence). The CDR3 has 14 amino acids. In nucleotides, the CDR3 is TGCAGTGCTAGAGGATACAGGGAACAAGGGACCCAGTACTTC. Residues: CSARGYREQGTQYF.

The chain combines TRBV7-2 with TRBJ1-2; possible D gene TRBD1, 6 bases. Trimming pared 5 bases from V and 4 bases from J, leaving 17 bases between. Germline CDR1 reads SGHTA; CDR2 reads FQGNSA. This CDR3 spans 15 amino acids. The CDR3 DNA follows: TGTGCCAGCAGCCCTAGGGCAGGGGATATCTATGGCTACACCTTC. This gives the protein CASSPRAGDIYGYTF.

This clonotype was counted ten times or more. V and J are TRBV9 and TRBJ1-5; no firm D call. Trimming cost V 0 bases and J 3 bases, with 10 bases left between them. Germline CDR1 SGDLS, CDR2 YYNGEE. The CDR3 runs 15 residues. This CDR3 is CASSVDGYVNQPQHF. The CDR3 DNA is TGTGCCAGCAGCGTAGATGGATACGTCAATCAGCCCCAGCATTTT.

This clonotype was seen a few times. The rearrangement links TRBV27 to TRBJ2-5; TRBD1 matches at 7 bases. The CDR3 totals 13 residues. Germline V gives CDR1 MNHEY, CDR2 SMNVEV (reference sequence). With 4 bases clipped from V and 9 bases from J, the junction kept 8 bases outside the gene matches. CDR3 sequence (DNA): TGTGCCAGCAGTTCAATGACAGGGTGGGCCCAGTACTTC. Its protein is CASSSMTGWAQYF.

The table lists this clonotype with many counts. V usage is TRBV27 and J usage is TRBJ1-2, with TRBD1 matching 7 bases. Germline values: CDR1 MNHEY, CDR2 SMNVEV (reference sequence). The CDR3 covers 13 residues. With V trimmed by 1 base and J by 8 bases, 4 bases remained unmatched. CDR3 residues: CASSLLGTDGYTF. CDR3 nucleotides: TGTGCCAGCAGTTTATTGGGGACAGACGGCTACACCTTC.

This clonotype was seen repeatedly, ten times or more. The chain links TRBV28 to TRBJ2-5; a weak D match, TRBD1 (6 bases). The germline V gene has CDR1 MDHEN and CDR2 SYDVKM. CDR3 length equals 17 residues. V dropped 4 bases and J dropped 6 bases, with 24 bases sitting between them. CDR3 protein: CASSSTGSALSVKTQYF. The CDR3 DNA reads TGTGCCAGCAGTTCAACAGGGTCAGCCCTCTCTGTGAAGACCCAGTACTTC.

The sample holds many counts of this clonotype. The J gene is TRBJ2-7, the V gene TRBV5-1; TRBD2 matches at 7 bases. Per the germline V gene, CDR1 is SGHRS and CDR2 is YFSETQ. V trimming: 4 bases; J trimming: 2 bases; junction bases outside the gene matches: 6. This CDR3 contains 14 residues. CDR3 sequence reads: CASSPTGTTYEQYF. As DNA, the CDR3 is TGCGCCAGCAGCCCGACCGGGACTACCTACGAGCAGTACTTC.

This chain links TRBV3-1 with TRBJ2-5; 10 positions agree with TRBD1. The V segment lost 2 bases and the J segment 6 bases; nucleotides outside the gene matches: 12. The CDR3 runs to 17 residues. CDR1 and CDR2 from the germline V gene are LGHDT and YNNKEL (reference sequence). The CDR3 here is CASSQNPGGTGDKTQYF. In DNA, the CDR3 is TGTGCCAGCAGCCAAAACCCAGGCGGGACAGGGGACAAGACCCAGTACTTC.